Here is one TCR beta chain with its context. The source of the sample is a study of T-cell memory formation after mild COVID-19. Study context: Clusters of TCRs were largely donor specific.

5'RACE with constant-segment primers built TCRalpha and TCRbeta cDNA libraries with UMIs. Via MiXCR, TCRdb re-called the 5' RACE reads, giving one row per CDR3 protein. This table has under 450,000 distinct CDR3 sequences, around 15% appearing once. The CDR3 has 15 amino acids. V dropped 7 bases and J dropped 2; count of bases not matched to a gene: 8. Germline CDR1 is SGHAT and CDR2 is FQNNGV. The source is a man aged 18-30 years who had mild COVID-19 (a few samples of this study predate the infection). Cell type and time point are not known. The sequencing sample was made of PBMCs or a T cell subset sorted from them (not recorded which). V gene TRBV11-2 combines with J gene TRBJ2-1; 7 nucleotides agree with TRBD2. The CDR3 here is CASTGRGSPYNEQFF. In nucleotides, the CDR3 is TGTGCCAGCACGGGGAGGGGCTCGCCCTACAATGAGCAGTTCTTC. The variable domain in full, completed from reference TRBV11-2 and TRBJ2-1, reads EAGVAQSPRYKIIEKRQSVAFWCNPISGHATLYWYQQILGQGPKLLIQFQNNGVVDDSQLPKDRFSAERLKGVDSTLKIQPAKLEDSAVYLCASTGRGSPYNEQFFGPGTRLTVL.